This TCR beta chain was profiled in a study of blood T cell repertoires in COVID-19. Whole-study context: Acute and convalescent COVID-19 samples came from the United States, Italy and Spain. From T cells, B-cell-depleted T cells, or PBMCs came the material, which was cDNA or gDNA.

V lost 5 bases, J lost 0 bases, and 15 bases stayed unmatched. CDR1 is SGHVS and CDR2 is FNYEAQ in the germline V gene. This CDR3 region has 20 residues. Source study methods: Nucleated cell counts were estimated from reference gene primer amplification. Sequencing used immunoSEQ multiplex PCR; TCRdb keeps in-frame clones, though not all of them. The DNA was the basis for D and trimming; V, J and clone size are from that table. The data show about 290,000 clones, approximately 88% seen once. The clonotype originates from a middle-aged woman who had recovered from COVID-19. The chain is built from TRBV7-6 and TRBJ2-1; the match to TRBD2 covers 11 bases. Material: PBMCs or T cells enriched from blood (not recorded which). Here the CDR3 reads CASSRGWWRLAGSSYNEQFF. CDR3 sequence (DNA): TGTGCCAGCAGCCGGGGGTGGTGGAGACTAGCGGGGAGCTCCTACAATGAGCAGTTCTTC.